Presented here are 19 T cell receptor beta chains from one specimen sequenced in a study of T cells in Graves' hyperthyroidism and ophthalmopathy (dated by TCRdb to about 2019). The library was prepared using multiplex PCR. Sequenced on an Illumina HiSeq 2000. TCR beta CDR3 regions were amplified from RNA transcripts. A first-round RT-PCR of the TCR CDR3 used the HTBI primer set with the Qiagen OneStep RT-PCR kit. TCRdb itself trimmed the public reads at Q25 with fastp, ran MiXCR and retained productive beta chains. A single entry per CDR3 protein holds the most common genes and DNA from its merged rows. In this sample the table shows some 560,000 distinct CDR3 sequences, about 15% of which occur a single time. About 7% of the sample is in the top ten clones. The specimen sequenced was blood. The source is a woman aged 25 to 39 with Graves' hyperthyroidism.

The chain joins TRBV6-1 to TRBJ2-1; 12 bases align to TRBD2. The ends lost 6 bases at V and 0 bases at J; junction bases unmatched: 3. The CDR3 loop spans 16 amino acids. CDR1 MNHNS and CDR2 SASEGT come from the germline V gene. CDR3 amino acids: CASRTTSGGSYNEQFF. CDR3 DNA sequence: TGTGCCAGCAGAACGACTAGCGGGGGCTCCTACAATGAGCAGTTCTTC.

This clonotype was detected ten times or more. The genes are TRBV20-1 and TRBJ2-1; D is undetermined. The CDR3 covers 11 residues. V was trimmed by 3 bases and J by 6 bases, leaving 6 bases between them. The germline V gene encodes CDR1 DFQATT and CDR2 SNEGSKA (reference sequence). As DNA, the CDR3 is TGCAGTGCTAGTGGCACCAATGAGCAGTTCTTC. Amino acids: CSASGTNEQFF.

This clonotype has ten or more counts. The rearrangement uses TRBV30 and TRBJ2-1; tentative D call: TRBD2 (5 bases). The germline V and J ends were trimmed by 4 bases and 7 bases, with 17 bases remaining between them. The germline CDR1 and CDR2 sequences are GTSNPN and SVGIG (reference sequence). This CDR3 region has 14 residues. CDR3 sequence reads: CAWIRWGVKNEQFF. The CDR3 region has the DNA TGTGCCTGGATTCGGTGGGGAGTTAAAAATGAGCAGTTCTTC.

The table lists this clonotype with many counts. This chain uses TRBV30 with TRBJ2-7; D gene uncertain. Trimming pared 4 bases from V and 2 bases from J, leaving 12 bases between. Per the germline V gene, CDR1 is GTSNPN and CDR2 is SVGIG (reference sequence). This CDR3 contains 13 residues. The CDR3 is CAWTVRDPYEQYF. The CDR3 region has the DNA TGTGCCTGGACTGTACGAGACCCCTACGAGCAGTACTTC. Full variable domain (rest looked up from reference TRBV30 and TRBJ2-7): SQTIHQWPATLVQPVGSPLSLECTVEGTSNPNLYWYRQAAGRGLQLLFYSVGIGQISSEVPQNLSASRPQDRQFILSSKKLLLSDSGFYLCAWTVRDPYEQYFGPGTRLTVT.

This clonotype has only a few counts. The chain joins TRBV5-8 to TRBJ2-2; D is uncertain. V was pared by 2 bases and J by 5 bases, with 10 bases between. In germline, CDR1 is SGHTS, CDR2 YDEGEE. This CDR3 has 14 amino acids. The CDR3 is CASSFAIGTGELFF. CDR3 DNA: TGTGCCAGCAGCTTTGCTATCGGGACCGGGGAGCTGTTTTTT.

This clonotype was found many times. The chain carries TRBV28 and TRBJ1-5; the D is unclear. CDR1 and CDR2 (germline): MDHEN, SYDVKM. The CDR3 spans 14 residues. V lost 3 bases, J lost 5 bases, and 11 bases lay in between. Here the CDR3 DNA reads TGTGCCAGCAGTTTTGACATCGGCGATCAGCCCCAGCATTTT. It specifies CASSFDIGDQPQHF. Full variable domain (outside the CDR3, taken from reference TRBV28 and TRBJ1-5): DVKVTQSSRYLVKRTGEKVFLECVQDMDHENMFWYRQDPGLGLRLIYFSYDVKMKEKGDIPEGYSVSREKKERFSLILESASTNQTSMYLCASSFDIGDQPQHFGDGTRLSIL.

This clonotype was counted at least ten times. This chain connects TRBV7-2 to TRBJ2-7; 8 nucleotides line up with TRBD1. The V and J ends lost 2 bases and 4 bases, in that order; junction bases with no gene match: 7. CDR1 SGHTA and CDR2 FQGNSA come from the germline V gene. The CDR3 is made up of 15 amino acids. CDR3 DNA: TGTGCCAGCAGCTTAACCGGGACAGGTTATTACGAGCAGTACTTC. Its translation is CASSLTGTGYYEQYF.

In its sample, this clonotype was seen many times. V usage is TRBV27 and J usage is TRBJ1-1; TRBD1 matches at 9 bases. V dropped 5 bases and J dropped 3; count of bases not matched to a gene: 1. The CDR3 contains 13 residues. Germline values: CDR1 MNHEY, CDR2 SMNVEV (reference sequence). DNA for the CDR3: TGTGCCAGCAGTGACAGGGGGGACACTGAAGCTTTCTTT. Translation: CASSDRGDTEAFF.

This clonotype was seen ten or more times. The chain recombines TRBV28 with TRBJ2-7; no firm D call. Per germline, CDR1 MDHEN and CDR2 SYDVKM. V lost 6 bases, J lost 3 bases, and 6 bases lay in between. The CDR3 sequence is 11 residues long. The CDR3 sequence is CASSTLYEQYF. The CDR3 DNA reads TGTGCCAGCAGCACCCTCTACGAGCAGTACTTC.

The genes are TRBV27 and TRBJ1-5; D is ambiguous. Trimming took off 5 bases at V and 9 bases at J, with 14 bases between the two ends. This CDR3 has 13 amino acids. The germline gives CDR1 MNHEY, CDR2 SMNVEV (reference sequence). CDR3 amino acids: CASSGTGGRPQHF. DNA for the CDR3: TGTGCCAGCAGTGGTACGGGCGGGAGGCCCCAGCATTTT.

This clonotype has at least ten counts. The chain joins TRBV2 to TRBJ2-2; the D gene is possibly TRBD2 (5 bases). The CDR3 contains 14 residues. V shed 7 bases and J shed 4 bases, with 13 bases lying between them. Germline CDR1 and CDR2: SNHLY and FYNNEI. CDR3 nucleotide sequence: TGTGCCAGCAATCCGGGAAATACCACCGGGGAGCTGTTTTTT. Its translation is CASNPGNTTGELFF.

The chain uses TRBV19 and TRBJ2-7; TRBD2 might be the D (5 bases). Looked up from germline, CDR1 is LNHDA and CDR2 is SQIVND (reference sequence). This CDR3 is 14 amino acids long. Trimming removed 1 base at V and 5 bases at J, with 12 bases between. CDR3 coding DNA: TGTGCCAGTAGTATAGTTCCGGGGTCCAACGAGCAGTACTTC. Translating it yields CASSIVPGSNEQYF.

In its sample, this clonotype was seen many times. The chain combines TRBV5-1 with TRBJ1-2; D ambiguous. V dropped 0 bases and J dropped 5 bases, with 11 bases sitting between them. The CDR3 runs to 14 residues. CDR1 is SGHRS, CDR2 YFSETQ, per germline. In DNA, the CDR3 is TGCGCCAGCAGCTTGGGGACCGGCAATTATGGCTACACCTTC. Translated: CASSLGTGNYGYTF.

The genes are TRBV6-2 or TRBV6-3 and TRBJ2-7, with a weak D call TRBD2 (6 bases). CDR1 MNHEY and CDR2 SVGEGT come from the germline V gene. V lost 2 bases and J lost 3, with 11 bases in between. The CDR3 is made up of 14 amino acids. CDR3 amino acids: CASSYHPGGYEQYF. The CDR3 region has the DNA TGTGCCAGCAGTTACCACCCCGGGGGCTACGAGCAGTACTTC.

This clonotype appeared many times. This chain joins TRBV27 and TRBJ2-3; D is uncertain. The CDR3 is 14 residues long. Germline CDR1 is MNHEY and CDR2 is SMNVEV (reference sequence). V was pared by 3 bases and J by 0 bases, with 7 bases between. The CDR3 region has the DNA TGTGCCAGCAGTTTTAGTCGGAGCACAGATACGCAGTATTTT. Its translation: CASSFSRSTDTQYF.

This clonotype was picked up a small number of times. The chain combines TRBV2 with TRBJ1-1; a weak D match, TRBD1 (6 bases). The germline gives CDR1 SNHLY, CDR2 FYNNEI. The CDR3 length is 14 residues. The V and J ends lost 4 bases and 1 base respectively, with 10 bases between them. The CDR3 region is CASSAGTSNTEAFF. The CDR3 DNA reads TGTGCCAGCAGTGCCGGGACATCGAACACTGAAGCTTTCTTT.

The V and J genes are TRBV7-9 and TRBJ2-7; tentative D call: TRBD1 (5 bases). V dropped 2 bases and J dropped 1 base, with 15 bases sitting between them. The germline V gene encodes CDR1 SEHNR and CDR2 FQNEAQ (reference sequence). The CDR3 runs to 16 residues. The CDR3 DNA is TGTGCCAGCAGCTTAACACCTATGTCAGGGTCCTACGAGCAGTACTTC. Protein: CASSLTPMSGSYEQYF.

CDR3 sequence (DNA): TGCGCCAGCAGCTTCAGGCACCGGGAGAGCGGCTACACCTTC. It encodes CASSFRHRESGYTF. V gene TRBV5-1 combines with J gene TRBJ1-2; D ambiguous. CDR1 and CDR2 (germline): SGHRS, YFSETQ. V lost 2 bases and J lost 8, with 16 bases in between. The CDR3 is 14 amino acids.

The chain has TRBV5-5 and TRBJ1-4; 10 bases are shared with TRBD1. CDR3 size: 17 residues. In germline, CDR1 is SGHKS, CDR2 YYEKEE (reference sequence). V shed 3 bases, J shed 7 bases, and the junction held 12 bases outside the gene matches. CDR3 residues: CASSYSRDRGTAEKLFF. In nucleotides, the CDR3 is TGTGCCAGCAGCTATTCCCGGGACAGGGGAACGGCTGAAAAACTGTTTTTT.